This TCR beta chain was profiled in a study of cytomegalovirus exposure and HLA in healthy donors. There are 10 residues in the CDR3. Trimming shortened V by 3 bases and J by 7 bases, and 3 bases separated the two germline ends. CDR1 MDHEN and CDR2 SYDVKM come from the germline V gene. Regarding the study as a whole: In a later analysis, at a false discovery rate of 0.05, about 16,000 TCR beta sequences matched HLA alleles. An observed cluster of highly shared sequence variants was recorded as a likely sequencing artifact.

Regarding this clone: What it binds is not known.

13 Jbeta primers and 60 Vbeta primers were used for the PCR. Sequenced by immunoSEQ multiplex PCR; TCRdb stores in-frame clones only, minus some. Of about 74,000 clones listed, over 60% are singletons. The chain recombines TRBV28 with TRBJ1-2; unclear D gene. Material: PBMCs. The sequence was obtained from a woman between 40 and 50 years old in good health and CMV-seropositive. CDR3 coding DNA: TGTGCCAGCAGTTTTATTGGCTACACCTTC. Protein: CASSFIGYTF.